This T cell receptor (beta chain) stems from a study of neoadjuvant anti-PD-1 for oral cavity cancer. Study overall: Around day 43, patients without progression received a fourth nivolumab dose before surgery.

Findings and caveats of the study: Treg/Th17 ratio rose with pretreatment blood and fell with post-treatment tumor TCRbeta clonality.

This CDR3 contains 14 residues. V gave up 2 bases and J gave up 6 bases, with 13 bases separating them. Per germline, CDR1 MNHEY and CDR2 SVGAGI. Method: immunoSEQ multiplex PCR; TCRdb's copy keeps in-frame clones and lacks some. The sample lists 68,000 or so clones; approximately 81% were seen once. Of note for this clone: As yet, its antigen is unknown.

The time point here: after neoadjuvant nivolumab, at surgical resection. The patients had HPV-negative, locally advanced oral cavity squamous cell carcinoma. Blood cells were analyzed directly, without culture or expansion. The gene calls are TRBV6-5 and TRBJ1-2, with D maybe TRBD1 (6 bases). The sequence was collected from a person between 35 and 79 years old with oral cavity squamous cell carcinoma. This sample comprised PBMCs, obtained after nivolumab (anti-PD-1) treatment. The CDR3 sequence is CASSYGGISDGYTF. The CDR3 DNA follows: TGTGCCAGCAGTTACGGGGGCATATCCGATGGCTACACCTTC.